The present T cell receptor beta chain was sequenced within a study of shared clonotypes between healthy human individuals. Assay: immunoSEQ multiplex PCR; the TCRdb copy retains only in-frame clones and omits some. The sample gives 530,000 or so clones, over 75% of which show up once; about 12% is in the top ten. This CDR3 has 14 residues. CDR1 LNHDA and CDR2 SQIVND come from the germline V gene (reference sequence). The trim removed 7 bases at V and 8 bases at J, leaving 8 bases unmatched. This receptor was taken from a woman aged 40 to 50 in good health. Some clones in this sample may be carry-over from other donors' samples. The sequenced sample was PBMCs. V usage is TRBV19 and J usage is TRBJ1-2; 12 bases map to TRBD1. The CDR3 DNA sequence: TGTGCCAGTACCCCCCGGGGACAGGGGGCCGGCTACACCTTC. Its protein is CASTPRGQGAGYTF.